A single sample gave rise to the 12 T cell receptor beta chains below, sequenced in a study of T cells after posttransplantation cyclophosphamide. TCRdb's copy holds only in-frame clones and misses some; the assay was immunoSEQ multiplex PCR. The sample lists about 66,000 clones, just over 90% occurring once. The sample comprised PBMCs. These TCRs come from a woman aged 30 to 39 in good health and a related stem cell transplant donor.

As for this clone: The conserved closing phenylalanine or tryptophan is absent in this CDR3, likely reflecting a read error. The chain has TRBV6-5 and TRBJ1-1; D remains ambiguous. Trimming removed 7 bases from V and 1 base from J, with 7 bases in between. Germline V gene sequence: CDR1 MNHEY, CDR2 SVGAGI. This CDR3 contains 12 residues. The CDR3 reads CASMRPNTEAFL. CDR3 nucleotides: TGTGCCAGCATGCGCCCGAACACTGAAGCTTTCCTT.

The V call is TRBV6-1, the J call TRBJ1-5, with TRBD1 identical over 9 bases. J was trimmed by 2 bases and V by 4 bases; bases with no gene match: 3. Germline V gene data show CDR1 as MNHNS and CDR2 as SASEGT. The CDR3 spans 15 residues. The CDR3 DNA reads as TGTGCCAGCAGTGCACGGACAGGGGGCAATCAGCCCCAGCATTTT. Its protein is CASSARTGGNQPQHF.

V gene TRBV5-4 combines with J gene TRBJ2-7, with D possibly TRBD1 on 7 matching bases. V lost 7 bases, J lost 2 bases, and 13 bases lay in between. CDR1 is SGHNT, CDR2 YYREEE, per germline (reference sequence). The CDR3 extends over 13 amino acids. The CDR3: CASQTGRTYEQYF. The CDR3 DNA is TGTGCCAGCCAGACAGGGAGGACCTACGAGCAGTACTTC.

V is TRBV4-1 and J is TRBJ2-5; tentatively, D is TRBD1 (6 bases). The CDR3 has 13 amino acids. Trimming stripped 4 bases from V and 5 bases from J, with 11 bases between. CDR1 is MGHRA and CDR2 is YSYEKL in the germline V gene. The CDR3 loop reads CASSPQGWETQYF. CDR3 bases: TGCGCCAGCAGCCCACAGGGATGGGAGACCCAGTACTTC.

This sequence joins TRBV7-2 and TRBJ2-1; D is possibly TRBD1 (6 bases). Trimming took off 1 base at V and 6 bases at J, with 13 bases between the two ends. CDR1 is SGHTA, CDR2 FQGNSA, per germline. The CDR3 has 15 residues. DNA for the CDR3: TGTGCCAGCAGCTTAGGGGGGCCTTACTTCAATGAGCAGTTCTTC. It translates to CASSLGGPYFNEQFF. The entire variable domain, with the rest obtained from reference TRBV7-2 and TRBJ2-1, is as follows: GAGVSQSPSNKVTEKGKDVELRCDPISGHTALYWYRQSLGQGLEFLIYFQGNSAPDKSGLPSDRFSAERTGGSVSTLTIQRTQQEDSAVYLCASSLGGPYFNEQFFGPGTRLTVL.

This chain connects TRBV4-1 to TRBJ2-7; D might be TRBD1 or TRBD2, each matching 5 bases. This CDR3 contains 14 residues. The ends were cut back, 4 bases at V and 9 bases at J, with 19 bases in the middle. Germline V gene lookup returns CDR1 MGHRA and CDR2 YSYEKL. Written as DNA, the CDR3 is TGCGCCAGCAGCCGGGACCACAATTATCCCTGGCAGTACTTC. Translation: CASSRDHNYPWQYF.

The CDR3: CASSPRGSGGPAEEQFF. CDR3 nucleotides: TGTGCCAGCAGCCCTCGGGGGAGCGGGGGGCCCGCGGAAGAGCAGTTCTTC. This sequence joins TRBV7-2 and TRBJ2-1, with 9 bases fitting TRBD2. This CDR3 contains 17 residues. Germline lookup yields CDR1 SGHTA and CDR2 FQGNSA. V dropped 5 bases and J dropped 10; count of bases not matched to a gene: 18.

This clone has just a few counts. The CDR3 sequence: CASSQSGTSGGGETQYF. CDR3 DNA: TGCGCCAGCAGCCAATCCGGGACTAGCGGGGGGGGAGAGACCCAGTACTTC. The chain couples TRBV4-3 to TRBJ2-5; 16 bases are a match to TRBD2. Losses at the gene ends were 2 bases for V and 4 bases for J; bases not matched to a gene: 4. The CDR3 covers 17 residues. The germline V gene has CDR1 LGHNA and CDR2 YSLEER.

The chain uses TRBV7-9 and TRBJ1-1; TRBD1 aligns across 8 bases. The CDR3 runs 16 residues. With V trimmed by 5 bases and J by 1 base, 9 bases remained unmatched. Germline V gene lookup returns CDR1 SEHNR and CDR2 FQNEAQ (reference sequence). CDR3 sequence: CASSLLTGQGNTEAFF. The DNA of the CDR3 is TGTGCCAGCAGCCTGCTGACCGGACAGGGGAACACTGAAGCTTTCTTT.

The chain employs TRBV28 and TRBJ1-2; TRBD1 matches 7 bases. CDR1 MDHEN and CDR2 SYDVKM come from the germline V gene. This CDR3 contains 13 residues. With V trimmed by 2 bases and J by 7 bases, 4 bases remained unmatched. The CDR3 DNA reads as TGTGCCAGCAGTTTAGAGACAGGGCTTGGCTACACCTTC. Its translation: CASSLETGLGYTF.

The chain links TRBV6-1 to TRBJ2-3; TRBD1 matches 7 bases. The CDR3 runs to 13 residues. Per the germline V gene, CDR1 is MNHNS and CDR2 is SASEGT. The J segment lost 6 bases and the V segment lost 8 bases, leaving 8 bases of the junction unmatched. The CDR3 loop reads CASREGASDTQYF. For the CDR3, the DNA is TGTGCCAGCCGAGAGGGGGCTTCTGATACGCAGTATTTT.

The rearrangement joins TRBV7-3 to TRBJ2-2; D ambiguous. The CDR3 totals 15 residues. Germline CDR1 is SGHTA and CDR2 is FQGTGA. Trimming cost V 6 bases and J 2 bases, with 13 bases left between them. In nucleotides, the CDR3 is TGTGCCAGCAGTGCGGCGAAGATAAACACCGGGGAGCTGTTTTTT. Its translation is CASSAAKINTGELFF.